A selection of T cell receptor beta chains follows, all from one sample in a study of CD8+ T cells in alopecia areata. Some clones are missing from TCRdb's copy, which holds only in-frame ones; the method was immunoSEQ multiplex PCR. This table holds 100,000 to 140,000 clones, 84% found once. The source was CD8+ T cells sorted from blood, collected at week 24, from a patient treated with tofacitinib. The receptors derive from a human donor with alopecia areata. Both conserved end residues are part of each CDR3. Fields, in order: clone size, V gene, D gene, J gene, CDR3 protein, CDR3 DNA. D genes are given only for firm matches. Clone size appears in some rows only: once, few, many, or a class for an expanded clone.

clone size: -
V gene: TRBV14
D gene: -
J gene: TRBJ2-3
CDR3 protein: CASSQVNGGIDTQYF
CDR3 DNA: TGTGCCAGCAGCCAAGTGAACGGAGGGATAGATACGCAGTATTTT

clone size: -
V gene: TRBV7-8
D gene: TRBD1
J gene: TRBJ1-6
CDR3 protein: CASSFRAGTDKINSPLHF
CDR3 DNA: TGTGCCAGCAGCTTCCGGGCTGGGACAGATAAAATTAATTCACCCCTCCACTTT

clone size: -
V gene: TRBV10-3
D gene: -
J gene: TRBJ1-2
CDR3 protein: CAISENGIQARGYTF
CDR3 DNA: TGTGCCATCAGTGAGAACGGCATTCAGGCGCGTGGCTACACCTTC

clone size: -
V gene: TRBV4-1
D gene: -
J gene: TRBJ2-7
CDR3 protein: CASSQISGGSSSYEQYF
CDR3 DNA: TGCGCCAGCAGCCAGATTAGTGGGGGGTCGAGCTCCTACGAGCAGTACTTC

clone size: -
V gene: TRBV6-1
D gene: -
J gene: TRBJ2-1
CDR3 protein: CASSEWAWRGTSSYNEQFF
CDR3 DNA: TGTGCCAGCAGTGAATGGGCGTGGCGGGGAACGTCCTCCTACAATGAGCAGTTCTTC

clone size: -
V gene: TRBV7-9
D gene: -
J gene: TRBJ2-5
CDR3 protein: CASSLEGSAIITRQETQYF
CDR3 DNA: TGTGCCAGCAGCTTAGAAGGCTCGGCTATAATAACGAGACAAGAGACCCAGTACTTC

clone size: -
V gene: TRBV29-1
D gene: TRBD2
J gene: TRBJ2-1
CDR3 protein: CSVEPGTSGGIDEQFF
CDR3 DNA: TGCAGCGTTGAACCTGGGACTAGCGGGGGTATAGATGAGCAGTTCTTC

clone size: -
V gene: TRBV27
D gene: -
J gene: TRBJ2-7
CDR3 protein: CASGYSGSYEQYF
CDR3 DNA: TGTGCCAGCGGATACTCCGGGAGCTACGAGCAGTACTTC

clone size: -
V gene: TRBV4-3
D gene: -
J gene: TRBJ1-2
CDR3 protein: CASSPYTQMQGYTF
CDR3 DNA: TGCGCCAGCAGCCCGTATACTCAGATGCAAGGCTACACCTTC

clone size: -
V gene: TRBV27
D gene: TRBD2
J gene: TRBJ2-1
CDR3 protein: CASSFSGGFTEQFF
CDR3 DNA: TGTGCCAGCAGTTTCAGCGGGGGGTTTACTGAGCAGTTCTTC

clone size: -
V gene: TRBV25-1
D gene: -
J gene: TRBJ1-1
CDR3 protein: CASRTGNTEAFF
CDR3 DNA: TGTGCCAGCAGGACTGGGAACACTGAAGCTTTCTTT

clone size: once
V gene: TRBV6-1
D gene: -
J gene: TRBJ1-2
CDR3 protein: CASSERGIIYGYTF
CDR3 DNA: TGTGCCAGCAGTGAACGAGGCATTATATATGGCTACACCTTC

clone size: -
V gene: TRBV19
D gene: -
J gene: TRBJ2-1
CDR3 protein: CATREDGGLYNEQFF
CDR3 DNA: TGTGCCACCCGGGAGGATGGGGGGCTGTACAATGAGCAGTTCTTC

clone size: -
V gene: TRBV19
D gene: -
J gene: TRBJ2-5
CDR3 protein: CASSSGWKETQYF
CDR3 DNA: TGTGCCAGTAGTAGCGGGTGGAAAGAGACCCAGTACTTC

clone size: -
V gene: TRBV4-3
D gene: -
J gene: TRBJ2-7
CDR3 protein: CASSQDPLGGRWKGQYF
CDR3 DNA: TGCGCCAGCAGCCAAGATCCCCTGGGGGGACGGTGGAAAGGGCAGTACTTC

clone size: -
V gene: TRBV30
D gene: TRBD1
J gene: TRBJ2-7
CDR3 protein: CAWSHGTGEVYEQYF
CDR3 DNA: TGTGCCTGGAGTCACGGGACAGGGGAGGTCTACGAGCAGTACTTC

clone size: -
V gene: TRBV4-1
D gene: -
J gene: TRBJ1-1
CDR3 protein: CASSRQSEAFF
CDR3 DNA: TGCGCCAGCAGCAGACAGTCTGAAGCTTTCTTT

clone size: -
V gene: TRBV2
D gene: -
J gene: TRBJ1-1
CDR3 protein: CATTAGGDTEAFF
CDR3 DNA: TGTGCCACCACTGCGGGGGGGGACACTGAAGCTTTCTTT

clone size: once
V gene: TRBV30
D gene: -
J gene: TRBJ2-3
CDR3 protein: CAWSPGTFSTDTQYF
CDR3 DNA: TGTGCCTGGAGTCCCGGGACTTTCAGCACAGATACGCAGTATTTT

clone size: -
V gene: TRBV5-4
D gene: TRBD1
J gene: TRBJ1-2
CDR3 protein: CASSFRMGQEHTF
CDR3 DNA: TGTGCCAGCAGCTTCCGAATGGGACAGGAACACACCTTC

clone size: -
V gene: TRBV4-1
D gene: -
J gene: TRBJ1-4
CDR3 protein: CASSQDSKGEKLFF
CDR3 DNA: TGCGCCAGCAGCCAAGATAGTAAGGGGGAAAAACTGTTTTTT

clone size: -
V gene: TRBV4-1
D gene: TRBD2
J gene: TRBJ2-1
CDR3 protein: CASSPQGAGGPDEQFF
CDR3 DNA: TGCGCCAGCAGCCCCCAAGGGGCGGGGGGGCCGGATGAGCAGTTCTTC

clone size: -
V gene: TRBV27
D gene: -
J gene: TRBJ1-1
CDR3 protein: CASSPAVGGDTEAFF
CDR3 DNA: TGTGCCAGCAGCCCGGCTGTAGGGGGTGACACTGAAGCTTTCTTT

clone size: -
V gene: TRBV4-1
D gene: -
J gene: TRBJ1-2
CDR3 protein: CASSQPLKGSDGYTF
CDR3 DNA: TGCGCCAGCAGCCAACCCCTCAAGGGATCCGATGGCTACACCTTC

clone size: once
V gene: TRBV5-6
D gene: -
J gene: TRBJ2-7
CDR3 protein: CASSLEFDGGPRSYEQYF
CDR3 DNA: TGTGCCAGCAGCTTGGAGTTCGATGGGGGTCCTCGCTCCTACGAGCAGTACTTC

clone size: -
V gene: TRBV30
D gene: TRBD1
J gene: TRBJ2-1
CDR3 protein: CAWSQGTGAGEQFF
CDR3 DNA: TGTGCCTGGAGCCAGGGGACAGGGGCGGGTGAGCAGTTCTTC

clone size: -
V gene: TRBV30
D gene: TRBD2
J gene: TRBJ2-1
CDR3 protein: CAWSVVAGTNEQFF
CDR3 DNA: TGTGCCTGGAGTGTAGTAGCGGGGACAAATGAGCAGTTCTTC